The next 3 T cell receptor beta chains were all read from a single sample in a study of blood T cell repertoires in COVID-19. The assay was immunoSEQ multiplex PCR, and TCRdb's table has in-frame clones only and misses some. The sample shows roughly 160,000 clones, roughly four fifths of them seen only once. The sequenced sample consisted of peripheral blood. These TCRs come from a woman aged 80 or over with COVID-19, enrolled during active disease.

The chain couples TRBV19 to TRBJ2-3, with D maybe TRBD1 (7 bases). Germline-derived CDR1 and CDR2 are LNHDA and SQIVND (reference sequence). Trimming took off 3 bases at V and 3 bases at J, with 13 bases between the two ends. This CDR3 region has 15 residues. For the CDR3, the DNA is TGTGCCAGTAGTATCCGGAGGGGGCGGACAGATACGCAGTATTTT. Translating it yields CASSIRRGRTDTQYF.

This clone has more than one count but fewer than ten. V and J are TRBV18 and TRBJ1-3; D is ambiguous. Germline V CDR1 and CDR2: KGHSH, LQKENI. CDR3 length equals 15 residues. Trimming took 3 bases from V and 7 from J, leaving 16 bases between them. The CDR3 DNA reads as TGTGCCAGCTCACCCCGACATGAAAATGGGAACACCATATATTTT. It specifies CASSPRHENGNTIYF.

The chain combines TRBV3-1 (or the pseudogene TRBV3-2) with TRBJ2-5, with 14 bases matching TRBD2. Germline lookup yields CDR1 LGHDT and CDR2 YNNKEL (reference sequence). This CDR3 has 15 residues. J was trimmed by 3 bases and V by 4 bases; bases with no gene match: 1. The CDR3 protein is CASSPGLAGEETQYF. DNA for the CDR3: TGTGCCAGCAGCCCGGGACTAGCGGGGGAAGAGACCCAGTACTTC.